One and the same sample provided the 10 T cell receptor beta chains below, sequenced in a study of neoadjuvant anti-PD-1 for oral cavity cancer. Time point specified: after neoadjuvant nivolumab, at surgical resection. Sequencing was performed with immunoSEQ multiplex PCR; in TCRdb, only in-frame clones are kept and a portion is missing. Seen here are approximately 13,000 clones, around 74% observed once, and the top ten hold approximately 2.9%. The sequences come from PBMCs, collected after nivolumab (anti-PD-1) treatment. The receptors here all came from a person between 35 and 79 years old with oral cavity squamous cell carcinoma.

This CDR3 reads CAWSPANQETQYF. CDR3 nucleotide sequence: TGTGCCTGGAGTCCAGCAAACCAAGAGACCCAGTACTTC. The rearrangement uses TRBV30 and TRBJ2-5; D is ambiguous. Trimming took 2 bases from V and 0 from J, leaving 7 bases between them. The CDR3 consists of 13 residues. From germline, CDR1 is GTSNPN and CDR2 SVGIG (reference sequence). The whole variable domain, filled in from reference TRBV30 and TRBJ2-5, reads SQTIHQWPATLVQPVGSPLSLECTVEGTSNPNLYWYRQAAGRGLQLLFYSVGIGQISSEVPQNLSASRPQDRQFILSSKKLLLSDSGFYLCAWSPANQETQYFGPGTRLLVL.

The chain employs TRBV10-3 and TRBJ1-1; D is unresolved. Trimming stripped 0 bases from V and 5 bases from J, with 7 bases between. CDR1 is ENHRY, CDR2 SYGVKD, per germline. This CDR3 contains 13 residues. The DNA of the CDR3 is TGTGCCATCAGTGAGTCCCGGGATACTGAAGCTTTCTTT. Protein product: CAISESRDTEAFF.

The chain couples TRBV6-5 to TRBJ2-5; TRBD2 matches at 7 bases. Per the germline V gene, CDR1 is MNHEY and CDR2 is SVGAGI. There are 14 residues in the CDR3. Trimming cost V 7 bases and J 9 bases; bases outside gene matches: 14. The CDR3 DNA reads TGTGCCAGCACCCCGGGGGGTAGCGGGTTGGCCCAGTACTTC. It translates to CASTPGGSGLAQYF.

The chain couples TRBV29-1 to TRBJ1-2; possibly TRBD1 for D (5 bases). Germline V gene lookup returns CDR1 SQVTM and CDR2 ANQGSEA. V gave up 2 bases and J gave up 2 bases, with 15 bases separating them. This CDR3 has 15 residues. The CDR3 DNA follows: TGCAGCGTTGAATCCTCTCCGGGACGGAACTATGGCTACACCTTC. It translates to CSVESSPGRNYGYTF.

The chain links TRBV25-1 to TRBJ1-1; 11 bases fit TRBD1. V gave up 1 base and J gave up 4 bases; unmatched junction bases: 11. The CDR3 covers 18 residues. Germline CDR1 reads MGHDK; CDR2 reads SYGVNS. DNA for the CDR3: TGTGCCAGCAGTGAATGGTCGGGGACAGGGGGAGGGGGCACTGAAGCTTTCTTT. Translation: CASSEWSGTGGGGTEAFF.

The genes are TRBV2 and TRBJ2-1, with a possible D match to TRBD2 (5 bases). Trimming pared 7 bases from V and 3 bases from J, leaving 16 bases between. The length of the CDR3 is 15 residues. Germline V gene lookup returns CDR1 SNHLY and CDR2 FYNNEI. The CDR3 sequence: CASTFDEGGYNEQFF. The CDR3 region has the DNA TGTGCCAGCACTTTTGACGAGGGTGGCTACAATGAGCAGTTCTTC.

The chain joins TRBV19 to TRBJ1-2; D remains ambiguous. Germline-derived CDR1 and CDR2 are LNHDA and SQIVND (reference sequence). Trimming pared 11 bases from V and 0 bases from J, leaving 10 bases between. The CDR3 is 12 residues long. In DNA, the CDR3 is TGTGCCGGTTCTGGTGCTAACTATGGCTACACCTTC. It yields the protein CAGSGANYGYTF.

The CDR3 protein is CAIRPGQGYNEQFF. The CDR3 DNA reads as TGTGCCATCAGACCGGGACAGGGTTACAATGAGCAGTTCTTC. V is TRBV10-3 and J is TRBJ2-1; 9 nucleotides align to TRBD1. With 6 bases clipped from V and 4 bases from J, the junction kept 4 bases outside the gene matches. The length of the CDR3 is 14 residues. Germline CDR1 reads ENHRY; CDR2 reads SYGVKD.

This chain connects TRBV5-1 to TRBJ1-2; D unresolved. V was shortened by 4 bases and J by 4 bases, with 11 bases between the two germline ends. This CDR3 comprises 13 residues. Germline V lookup: CDR1 SGHRS, CDR2 YFSETQ. CDR3 sequence: CASSQDGVYGYTF. CDR3 nucleotides: TGCGCCAGCAGCCAGGACGGAGTCTATGGCTACACCTTC.

The gene calls are TRBV30 and TRBJ1-1, with 7 bases identical to TRBD1. The CDR3 extends over 16 amino acids. Germline trimming cut 0 bases from V and 0 bases from J; bases unmatched to any gene: 7. In germline, CDR1 is GTSNPN, CDR2 SVGIG (reference sequence). In DNA form, the CDR3 reads TGTGCCTGGAGTGTAAAAAGGGACAGCGTGAACACTGAAGCTTTCTTT. This sequence encodes CAWSVKRDSVNTEAFF.